This is a list of T cell receptor beta chains from one sample in a study of T cells after posttransplantation cyclophosphamide. Clones were read by immunoSEQ multiplex PCR, and TCRdb kept only the in-frame ones, dropping some. Observed in the sample are 25,000 to 30,000 clones, none of them singletons. The specimen sequenced was PBMCs. Source of these receptors: a woman aged 55 to 70 in good health, CMV-negative, and a related stem cell transplant donor. Each CDR3 is given with its conserved first and last residue.

15	TRBV19	TRBJ2-7	CASSPGLSASYEQYF
17	TRBV7-2	TRBJ1-1	CASSLRGQAPRDTEAFF
17	TRBV14	TRBJ2-3	CASSQGQSQRATDTQYF
15	TRBV7-9	TRBJ2-1	CASSPAGAPHNEQFF
16	TRBV7-2	TRBJ2-2	CASSLVGGGASGELFF
14	TRBV2	TRBJ2-1	CASKDAGAVYEQFF
18	TRBV27	TRBJ2-3	CASTYRGLAGGWTDTQYF
15	TRBV7-9	TRBJ2-5	CASSPGSAGPETQYF
15	TRBV15	TRBJ2-5	CATSGDRGQGETQYF
15	TRBV12-3/TRBV12-4	TRBJ1-4	CASSRPGGTNEKLFF
14	TRBV5-4	TRBJ1-3	CASTGQGLENTIYF
14	TRBV4-1	TRBJ1-5	CASSHPGRAGPQHF
14	TRBV12-3/TRBV12-4	TRBJ2-3	CASSQTGSTDTQYF
15	TRBV11-3	TRBJ2-2	CASSFSTSGTGELFF
15	TRBV6-1	TRBJ2-1	CASREPGQGRNEQFF
15	TRBV28	TRBJ2-1	CASSLQGTVRNEQFF
16	TRBV18	TRBJ1-1	CASSLGTGNMNTEAFF
15	TRBV11-1	TRBJ1-1	CASSLIGGMNTEAFF
13	TRBV30	TRBJ2-3	CARGLPLTDTQYF
14	TRBV30	TRBJ1-6	CAWNRQGNNSPLHF
13	TRBV11-3	TRBJ1-1	CASSRTGVGEAFF
14	TRBV12-3/TRBV12-4	TRBJ1-1	CASSHGQGFTEAFF
14	TRBV28	TRBJ1-4	CAARDRPTNEKLFF
14	TRBV7-9	TRBJ2-7	CASARIGDSYEQYF
15	TRBV7-9	TRBJ2-1	CASRTTSGSLNEQFF
15	TRBV7-6	TRBJ2-2	CASSGGQGIGGELFF
15	TRBV10-1	TRBJ2-7	CASSGTSGGAYEQYF
16	TRBV5-6	TRBJ2-2	CASSTYSGGNTGELFF
16	TRBV10-3	TRBJ2-3	CAISEVAGVGTDTQYF
13	TRBV18	TRBJ1-5	CASSPEGNQPQHF
14	TRBV28	TRBJ1-2	CASSLSDGTARNTF
13	TRBV7-2	TRBJ1-4	CASSFAGGGKLFF
18	TRBV27	TRBJ2-5	CASGRNLGLAGSQETQYF
15	TRBV19	TRBJ1-5	CASSIDGAGLQPQHF
18	TRBV9	TRBJ2-7	CASSAGQGVKGESYEQYF
15	TRBV11-1	TRBJ2-2	CASSPGWGLTGELFF
14	TRBV7-9	TRBJ1-2	CASSFGQTPRGYTF
15	TRBV6-6	TRBJ2-6	CASSNQGSGANVLTF
14	TRBV6-1	TRBJ1-6	CASSETGAHSPLHF
14	TRBV29-1	TRBJ2-7	CSAEGQGPPYEQYF
14	TRBV2	TRBJ2-2	CASKTGSNTGELFF